This T cell receptor (beta chain) comes out of a study of neurological immune-mediated disorders. TCRdb re-derived calls from the 5' RACE reads in MiXCR, one entry per CDR3 protein. The repertoire has some 46,000 distinct CDR3 sequences, around 4.5% of them found once; the top ten carry around 5%. The table lists this clonotype with a few counts. Sequencing was done on a sample of PBMCs. The clonotype comes from a woman in her sixties with multiple sclerosis.

The CDR3 protein is CASSRGLAGHTQYF. The CDR3 DNA sequence: TGTGCCAGCAGTCGGGGACTAGCGGGGCATACGCAGTATTTT. This chain uses TRBV7-2 with TRBJ2-3, with 13 bases fitting TRBD2. The CDR3 sequence is 14 residues long. The V gene's germline CDR1 is SGHTA and CDR2 FQGNSA. The J segment lost 7 bases and the V segment lost 6 bases, leaving 4 bases of the junction unmatched.